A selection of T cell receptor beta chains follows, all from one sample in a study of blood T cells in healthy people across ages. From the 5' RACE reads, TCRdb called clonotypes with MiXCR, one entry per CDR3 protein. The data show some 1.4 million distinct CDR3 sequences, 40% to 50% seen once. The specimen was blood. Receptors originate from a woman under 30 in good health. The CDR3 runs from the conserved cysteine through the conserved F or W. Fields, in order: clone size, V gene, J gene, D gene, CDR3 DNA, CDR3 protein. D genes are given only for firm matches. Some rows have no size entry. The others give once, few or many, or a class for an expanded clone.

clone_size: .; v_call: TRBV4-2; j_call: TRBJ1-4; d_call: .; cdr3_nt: TGTGCCAGCAGCCAAGATAGGGCAGGCTCTGAAAAACTGTTTTTT; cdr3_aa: CASSQDRAGSEKLFF
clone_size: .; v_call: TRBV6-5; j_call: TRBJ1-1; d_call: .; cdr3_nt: TGTGCCAGCAGTTCCCCGACCTCAGGGGTGACTGAAGCTTTCTTT; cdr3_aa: CASSSPTSGVTEAFF
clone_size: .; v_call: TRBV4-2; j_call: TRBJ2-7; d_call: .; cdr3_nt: TGTGCCAGCAGCCAATCCGGGACGGGAAGCTCCTACGAGCAGTACTTC; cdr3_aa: CASSQSGTGSSYEQYF
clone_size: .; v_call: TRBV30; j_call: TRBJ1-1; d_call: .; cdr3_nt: TGTGCCTGGTCGCGATGGAGGGACACTGAAGCTTTCTTT; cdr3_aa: CAWSRWRDTEAFF
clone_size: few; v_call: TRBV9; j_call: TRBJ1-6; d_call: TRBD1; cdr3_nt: TGTGCCAGCAGTCCTGACAGGGGACAGGGGAATTCCTATAATTCACCCCTCCACTTT; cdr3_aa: CASSPDRGQGNSYNSPLHF
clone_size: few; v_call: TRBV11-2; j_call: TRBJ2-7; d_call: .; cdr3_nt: TGTGCCAGCAGCTTAGGTTCGGGTATGGTCCTACGCGAGCAGTACTTC; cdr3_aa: CASSLGSGMVLREQYF
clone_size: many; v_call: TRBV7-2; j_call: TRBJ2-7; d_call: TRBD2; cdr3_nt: TGTGCCAGCAGCTCATCCCCCGGAGGACTAGCGGGAGCCCAGCTTAGATACAATGAGCAGTACTTC; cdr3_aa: CASSSSPGGLAGAQLRYNEQYF
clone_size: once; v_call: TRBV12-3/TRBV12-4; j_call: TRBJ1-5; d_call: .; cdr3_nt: TGTGCCAGCAGTCAAGACAGCTGGGGACAGCCCCAGCATTTT; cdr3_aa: CASSQDSWGQPQHF
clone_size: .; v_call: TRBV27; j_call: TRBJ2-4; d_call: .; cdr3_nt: TGTGCCAGCAAGGGACCACCAGCCTACAAGCAGTACTTC; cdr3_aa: CASKGPPAYKQYF
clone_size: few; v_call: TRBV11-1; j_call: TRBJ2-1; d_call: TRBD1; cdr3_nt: TGTGCCAGCAGCTTAGTACAGGGGCCCTACAATGAGCAGTTCTTC; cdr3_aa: CASSLVQGPYNEQFF
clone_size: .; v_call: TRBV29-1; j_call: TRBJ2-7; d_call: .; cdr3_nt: TGCAGCGTTGAAGGAGGTTTCTCCTACAATGAGCAGTACTTC; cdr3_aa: CSVEGGFSYNEQYF
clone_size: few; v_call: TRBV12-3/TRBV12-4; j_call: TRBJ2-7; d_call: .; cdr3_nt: TGTGCCAGCAGCCCAAGGAGCGGACGAAACGGCGAGCAGTACTTC; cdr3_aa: CASSPRSGRNGEQYF
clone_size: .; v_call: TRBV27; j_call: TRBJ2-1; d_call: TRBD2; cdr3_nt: TGTGCCAGCAGCTCCCTCCCGGGACTAGCGGAAAATGAGCAGTTCTTC; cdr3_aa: CASSSLPGLAENEQFF
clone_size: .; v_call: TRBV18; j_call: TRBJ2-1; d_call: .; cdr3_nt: TGTGCCAGCTCACCTGGCATAGCGGTCAACAATGAGCAGTTCTTC; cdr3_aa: CASSPGIAVNNEQFF
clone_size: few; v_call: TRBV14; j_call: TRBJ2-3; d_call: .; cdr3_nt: TGTGCCAGCAGCCTAGCATGGTGGAGCACAGATACGCAGTATTTT; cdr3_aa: CASSLAWWSTDTQYF
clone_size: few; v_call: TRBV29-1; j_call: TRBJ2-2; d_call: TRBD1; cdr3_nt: TGCAGCGCCCAGGGGGCTACCGGGGAGCTGTTTTTT; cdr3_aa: CSAQGATGELFF
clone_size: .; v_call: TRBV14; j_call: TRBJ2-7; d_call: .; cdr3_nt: TGTGCCAGCAGCCACTCCCGCCAGTTAGCCTACGAGCAGTACTTC; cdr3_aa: CASSHSRQLAYEQYF
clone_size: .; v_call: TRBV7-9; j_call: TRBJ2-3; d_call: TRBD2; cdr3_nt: TGTGCCAGCAGCTCCTGGATGACTAGCGGGAGACCAGATACGCAGTATTTT; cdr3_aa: CASSSWMTSGRPDTQYF
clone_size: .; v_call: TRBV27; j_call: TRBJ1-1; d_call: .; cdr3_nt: TGTGCCAGCAGTTTACGCTACGAGAACACTGAAGCTTTCTTT; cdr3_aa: CASSLRYENTEAFF
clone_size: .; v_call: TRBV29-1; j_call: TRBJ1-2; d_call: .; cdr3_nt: TGCAGCGTTCGCCGGGTTGACAAGGGGGGCTACACCTTC; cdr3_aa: CSVRRVDKGGYTF
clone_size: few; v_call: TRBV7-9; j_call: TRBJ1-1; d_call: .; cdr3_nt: TGTGCCAGCAGCTTAGAGATCGGAAACACTGAAGCTTTCTTT; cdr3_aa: CASSLEIGNTEAFF
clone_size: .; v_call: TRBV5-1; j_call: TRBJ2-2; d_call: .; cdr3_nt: TGCGCCAGCACCTGGCCTGGGGTCAACACCGGGGAGCTGTTTTTT; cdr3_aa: CASTWPGVNTGELFF
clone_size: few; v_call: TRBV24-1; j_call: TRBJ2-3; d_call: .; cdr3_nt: TGTGCCACCAGTGACAGGGGAGATACGCAGTATTTT; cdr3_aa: CATSDRGDTQYF
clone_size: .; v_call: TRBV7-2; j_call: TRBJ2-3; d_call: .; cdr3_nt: TGTGCCAGCAGCTTGATTGGCGGACCAACACTCACAGATACGCAGTATTTT; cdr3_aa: CASSLIGGPTLTDTQYF
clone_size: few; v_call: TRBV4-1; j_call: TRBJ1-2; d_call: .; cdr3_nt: TGCGCCAGCAGCCAGCACGCGGACAGACAGACAGGTGGCTACACCTTC; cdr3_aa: CASSQHADRQTGGYTF
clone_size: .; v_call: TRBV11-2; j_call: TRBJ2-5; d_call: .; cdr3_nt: TGTGCCAGCAGATTAGGGATCGGGGAGACCCAGTACTTC; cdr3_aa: CASRLGIGETQYF
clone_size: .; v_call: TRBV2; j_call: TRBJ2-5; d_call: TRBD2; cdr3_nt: TGTGCCAGCAGCCCCGGACTAGCGGGGGGCCCAATGTACTTC; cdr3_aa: CASSPGLAGGPMYF
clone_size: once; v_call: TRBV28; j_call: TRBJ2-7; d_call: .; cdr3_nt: TGTGCCAGCAGTTTCGCAGGGATTCCCTACGAGCAGTACTTC; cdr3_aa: CASSFAGIPYEQYF
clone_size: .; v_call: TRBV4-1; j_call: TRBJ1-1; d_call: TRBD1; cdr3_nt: TGCGCCAGCAGCCAAGACCATACAGGGGGGGTGACTGAAGCTTTCTTT; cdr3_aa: CASSQDHTGGVTEAFF
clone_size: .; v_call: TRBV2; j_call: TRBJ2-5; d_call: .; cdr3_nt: TGTGCCATCCCAGGAGAGACCCAGTACTTC; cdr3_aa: CAIPGETQYF
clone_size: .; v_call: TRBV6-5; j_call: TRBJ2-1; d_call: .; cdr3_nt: TGTGCCAGCAGTTACTCGGAGGGTCCAAATGAGCAGTTCTTC; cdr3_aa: CASSYSEGPNEQFF
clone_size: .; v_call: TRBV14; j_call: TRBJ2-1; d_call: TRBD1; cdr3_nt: TGTGCCAGCAGCCAAAACCGGGACAGGGGTTCTGAGCAGTTCTTC; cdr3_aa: CASSQNRDRGSEQFF
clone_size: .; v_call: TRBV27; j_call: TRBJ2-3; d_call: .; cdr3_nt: TGTGCCAGCGCTTCTCGGGGACGCACAGATACGCAGTATTTT; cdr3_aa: CASASRGRTDTQYF
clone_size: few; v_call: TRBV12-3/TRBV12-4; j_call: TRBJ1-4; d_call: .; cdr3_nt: TGTGCCAGCAGTTTTCGGGAGGTCGGAGGACTGTTTTTT; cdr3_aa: CASSFREVGGLFF
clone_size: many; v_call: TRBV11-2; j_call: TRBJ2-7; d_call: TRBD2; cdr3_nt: TGTGCCAGCAGCTTAGGCGGGAGGGCCTACGAGCAGTACTTC; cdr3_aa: CASSLGGRAYEQYF
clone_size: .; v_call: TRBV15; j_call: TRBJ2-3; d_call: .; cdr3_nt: TGTGCCACCAGCAGAGACAGGCTAATCACAGATACGCAGTATTTT; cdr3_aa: CATSRDRLITDTQYF
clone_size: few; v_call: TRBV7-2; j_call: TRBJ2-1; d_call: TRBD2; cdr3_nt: TGTGCCAGCAGCTTAAGCAGCGGGAGTATCCTCAATGAGCAGTTCTTC; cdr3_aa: CASSLSSGSILNEQFF
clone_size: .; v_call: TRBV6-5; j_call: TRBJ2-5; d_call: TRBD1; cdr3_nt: TGTGCCAGCAGTACGCCGGGACAGGGAGAGACCCAGTACTTC; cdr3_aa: CASSTPGQGETQYF
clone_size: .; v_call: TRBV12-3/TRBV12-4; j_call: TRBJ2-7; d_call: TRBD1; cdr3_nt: TGTGCCAGCAGTAGGGACAGGTATACCTACGAGCAGTACTTC; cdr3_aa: CASSRDRYTYEQYF
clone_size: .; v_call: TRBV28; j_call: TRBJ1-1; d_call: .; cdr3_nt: TGTGCCAGCAGTGAAGGAGACACTGAAGCTTTCTTT; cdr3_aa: CASSEGDTEAFF
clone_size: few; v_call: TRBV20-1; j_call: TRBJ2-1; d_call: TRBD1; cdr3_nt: TGCAGTGCTAGGACAGGGGGAGAGACCCAGTTCTTC; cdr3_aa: CSARTGGETQFF
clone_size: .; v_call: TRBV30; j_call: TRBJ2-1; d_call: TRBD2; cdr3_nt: TGTGCCTGGAGTACTAGCGGGGGCCCAAATGAGCAGTTCTTC; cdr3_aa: CAWSTSGGPNEQFF
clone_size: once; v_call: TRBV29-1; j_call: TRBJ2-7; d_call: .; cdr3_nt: TGCAGCGTTGAACTTGGCAGCTACGAGCAGTACTTC; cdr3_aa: CSVELGSYEQYF
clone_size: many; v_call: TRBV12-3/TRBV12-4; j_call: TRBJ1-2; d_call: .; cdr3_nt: TGTGCCAGCAGTTACAACTATGGCTACACCTTC; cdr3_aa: CASSYNYGYTF
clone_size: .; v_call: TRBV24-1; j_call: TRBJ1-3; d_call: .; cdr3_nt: TGTGCCACCAGTGATCCTGACACCTCTGGAAACACCATATATTTT; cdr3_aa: CATSDPDTSGNTIYF